This TCR beta chain was recovered during a study of human T cells and chemical hapten exposure. General study findings and limits: High-frequency TCRs, those above 1 in 1000, stayed the same after DPC sensitization.

This clonotype was found many times. Its cognate antigen is unknown. A single record per CDR3 protein comes from TCRdb applying MiXCR to the RACE reads. The sample lists 250,000 or so distinct CDR3 sequences, 7.5% to 9% seen once, with approximately 2.2% in the top ten. Time point noted: pre-sensitization, week 0. Treatment noted: therapeutic diphenylcyclopropenone sensitization with weekly scalp DPC. Every patch test was put on after a blood sample was taken. Donors, patients with alopecia ranging from 18 to 70 years old and judged suitable for DPC, provided samples. The authors extracted total RNA from unfractionated whole blood. Germline CDR1 is LGHDT and CDR2 is YNNKEL (reference sequence). This CDR3 comprises 13 residues. V trimming: 4 bases; J trimming: 8 bases; junction bases outside the gene matches: 5.

The genes are TRBV3-1 and TRBJ1-2; 9 bases align to TRBD1. This clonotype originated in a woman aged 40 to 55 with alopecia areata. Some clones in this sample may be carry-over from other donors' samples. The material was whole blood, obtained in connection with sensitization to the hapten diphenylcyclopropenone (DPC). The CDR3 coding sequence is TGTGCCAGCAGCCCGCGGACAGGGGAAGGCTACACCTTC. Amino acids: CASSPRTGEGYTF.